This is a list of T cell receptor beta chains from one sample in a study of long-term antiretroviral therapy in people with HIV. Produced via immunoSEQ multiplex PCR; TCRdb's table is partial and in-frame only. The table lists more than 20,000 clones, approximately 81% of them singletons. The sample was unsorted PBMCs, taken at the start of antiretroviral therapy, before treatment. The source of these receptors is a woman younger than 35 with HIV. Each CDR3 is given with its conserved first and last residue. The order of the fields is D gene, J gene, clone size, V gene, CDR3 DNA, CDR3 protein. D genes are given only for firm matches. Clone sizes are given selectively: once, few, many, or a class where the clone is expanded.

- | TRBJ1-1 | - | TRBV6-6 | TGTGCCAGCGGTACACTAGGGGGTAGGAACACTGAAGCTTTCTTT | CASGTLGGRNTEAFF
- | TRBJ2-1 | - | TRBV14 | TGTGCCAGCAGCCAAGAGATGGGGTCTGGGTACAATGAGCAGTTCTTC | CASSQEMGSGYNEQFF
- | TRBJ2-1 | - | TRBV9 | TGTGCCAGCAGCTCCCTGGAGCAGGGCTCCTACAATGAGCAGTTCTTC | CASSSLEQGSYNEQFF
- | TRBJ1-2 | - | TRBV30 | TGTGCCTGGACCCGGGGGGCAGTTTATGGCTACACCTTC | CAWTRGAVYGYTF
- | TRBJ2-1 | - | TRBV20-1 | TGCAGTCCAGCGGAGCAGTTCTTC | CSPAEQFF
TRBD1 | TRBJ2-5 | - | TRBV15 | TGTGCCACCAGCCCGGACAGGGAAGAGACCCAGTACTTC | CATSPDREETQYF
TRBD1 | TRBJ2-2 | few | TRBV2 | TGTGCCAGCAGTTTACAGGGGGCCGCGAACACCGGGGAGCTGTTTTTT | CASSLQGAANTGELFF
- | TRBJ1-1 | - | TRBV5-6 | TGTGCCAGCAGCTTGGGGGCAGAAGCTTTCTTT | CASSLGAEAFF
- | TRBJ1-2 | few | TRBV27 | TGTGCCAGCAGTTACTCAGGTTATGGCTACACCTTC | CASSYSGYGYTF
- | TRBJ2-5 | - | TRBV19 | TGTGCCAGTAGTATAGCTCTCAGCGGCCAAGAGACCCAGTACTTC | CASSIALSGQETQYF
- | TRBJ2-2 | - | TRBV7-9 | TGTGCCAGCAGCTTAGGTTCTGGGGAGCTGTTTTTT | CASSLGSGELFF
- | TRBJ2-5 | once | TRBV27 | TGTGCCAGCAGTCCCAACTGGGGGCAGCTGCAAGAGACCCAGTACTTC | CASSPNWGQLQETQYF
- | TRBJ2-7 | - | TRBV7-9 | TGTGCCAGCAGCTGGGGGGGCGGAATACTCTACGAGCAGTACTTC | CASSWGGGILYEQYF
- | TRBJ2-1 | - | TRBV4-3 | TGCGCCAGCAGCCAAGCCTTGGGGTCCCCGACCTACAATGAGCAGTTCTTC | CASSQALGSPTYNEQFF
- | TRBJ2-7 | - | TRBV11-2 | TGTGCCAGCAGCTTCGAGACGGGGAGTACCTACGAGCAGTACTTC | CASSFETGSTYEQYF
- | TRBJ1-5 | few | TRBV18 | TGTGCCAGCTCACCAATGACAGCCAATCAGCCCCAGCATTTT | CASSPMTANQPQHF
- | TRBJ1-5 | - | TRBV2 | TGTGCCAGCAAGACAGAGCCCTATCAGCCCCAGCATTTT | CASKTEPYQPQHF
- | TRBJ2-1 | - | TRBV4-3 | TGCGCCAGCAGCCAAGATGCGGGACCCAATGAGCAGTTCTTC | CASSQDAGPNEQFF
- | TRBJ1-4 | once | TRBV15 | TGTGCCACCAGCAGTCAGAATTATGAAAAACTGTTTTTT | CATSSQNYEKLFF
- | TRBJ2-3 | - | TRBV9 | TGTGCCAGCAGCGTAGCTACGGGAGATACGCAGTATTTT | CASSVATGDTQYF
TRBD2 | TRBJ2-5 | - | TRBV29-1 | TGCAGCGTTGGGCGGGGGCAAGAGACCCAGTACTTC | CSVGRGQETQYF
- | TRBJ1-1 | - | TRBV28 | TGTGCCAGCAGTTTACCCGTTAGCGACGGAGGGACTGAAGCTTTCTTT | CASSLPVSDGGTEAFF
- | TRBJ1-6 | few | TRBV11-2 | TGTGCCAGCAGCTCGAGTTTGGACGTAGATTCACCCCTCCACTTT | CASSSSLDVDSPLHF
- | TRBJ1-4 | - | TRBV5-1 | TGCGCCAGCAGCCCGGAGAGTGGGCCGGGAGCGGGTGAAAAACTGTTTTTT | CASSPESGPGAGEKLFF
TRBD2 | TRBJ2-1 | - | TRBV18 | TGTGCCAGCTCCTCCCGGGCTAGCGGGGGACTCAATGAGCAGTTCTTC | CASSSRASGGLNEQFF
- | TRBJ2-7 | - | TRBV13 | TGTGCCAGCAGCTTAGGGTGGGGGGCAAACTCCTACGAGCAGTACTTC | CASSLGWGANSYEQYF
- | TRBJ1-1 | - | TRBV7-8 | TGTGCCAGCAGCCCACTGGAGGGAATGGTTTTGGCTTTCTTT | CASSPLEGMVLAFF
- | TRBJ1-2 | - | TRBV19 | TGTGCCAGTAGTCGTGTTACCTATGGCTACACCTTC | CASSRVTYGYTF
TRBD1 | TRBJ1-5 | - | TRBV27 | TGTGCCAGCAGATTGACAGGGGCTTATAGCAATCAGCCCCAGCATTTT | CASRLTGAYSNQPQHF
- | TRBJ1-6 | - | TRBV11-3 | TGTGCCAGCAGCCTTAGGGGAGACAATTCACCCCTCCACTTT | CASSLRGDNSPLHF
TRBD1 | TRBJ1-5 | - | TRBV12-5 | TGTGCTAGTGCCCCGGGGACAGGGTTTGGTCAGCCCCAGCATTTT | CASAPGTGFGQPQHF
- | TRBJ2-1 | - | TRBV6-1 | TGTGCCAGCAGCCAACTAGGTATTGAGCAGTTCTTC | CASSQLGIEQFF
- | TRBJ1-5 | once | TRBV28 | TGTGCCAGCAGTTTCGCCTTGAGTGGACATAATCAGCCCCAGCATTTT | CASSFALSGHNQPQHF
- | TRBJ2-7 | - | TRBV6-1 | TGTGCCAGCACAGGCAGCGGCTCCTACGAGCAGTACTTC | CASTGSGSYEQYF
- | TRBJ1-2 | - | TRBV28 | TGTGCCAGCCATAGACAGGCAGGATATGGCTACACCTTC | CASHRQAGYGYTF
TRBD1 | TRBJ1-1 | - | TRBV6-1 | TGTGCCAGCAGTGGGGACAGTCACACTGAAGCTTTCTTT | CASSGDSHTEAFF
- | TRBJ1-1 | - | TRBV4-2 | TGTGCCAGCAGCCATACGGGGAACACTGAAGCTTTCTTT | CASSHTGNTEAFF
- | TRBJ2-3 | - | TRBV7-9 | TGTGCCAGCAGCTTCCCGGCCAGGTCAGAAGATACGCAGTATTTT | CASSFPARSEDTQYF
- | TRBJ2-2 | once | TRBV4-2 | TGTGCCAGCAGCCAAGACAGGGGTCCCGGGGAGCTGTTTTTT | CASSQDRGPGELFF
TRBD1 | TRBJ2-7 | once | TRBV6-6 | TGTGCCAGCAGGGACAGGGGCTCCTACGAGCAGTACTTC | CASRDRGSYEQYF
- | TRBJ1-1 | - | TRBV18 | TGTGCCAGCTCACCGATCCCGGTATCCAGGGCCACTGAAGCTTTCTTT | CASSPIPVSRATEAFF
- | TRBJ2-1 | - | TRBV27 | TGTGCCAGCGGCTCAGAGCAGTTCTTC | CASGSEQFF
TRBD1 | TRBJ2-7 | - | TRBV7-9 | TGTGCCAGCAGCTTAGACGCGGGACAGGGCTCCTACGGGCAGTACTTC | CASSLDAGQGSYGQYF